Each of the 23 T cell receptor beta chains below was sequenced from the same sample in a study of cytomegalovirus exposure and HLA in healthy donors. Primers included in the PCR were 60 Vbeta and 13 Jbeta primers. Using immunoSEQ multiplex PCR, the repertoire was profiled, and TCRdb retains in-frame clones only, with some absent. The data hold 140,000 or so clones, with more than 65% observed a single time. Sequencing was performed on PBMCs. All receptors come from a woman aged 30 to 39 in good health and CMV-seronegative.

This clone was seen more than once but under ten times. The junction differs from germline at one of its ends, possibly a read error. The chain carries TRBV29-1 and TRBJ1-3, with a possible D match to TRBD1 (6 bases). The CDR3 loop spans 15 amino acids. Germline V gives CDR1 SQVTM, CDR2 ANQGSEA. CDR3 in amino acids: CIVDPGHGAGNTIYF. CDR3 DNA sequence: TGCATCGTTGACCCGGGACATGGGGCCGGAAACACCATATATTTT.

The chain uses TRBV18 and TRBJ2-1; 8 positions match TRBD2. The germline gives CDR1 KGHSH, CDR2 LQKENI. This CDR3 comprises 15 residues. The trim removed 2 bases at V and 7 bases at J, leaving 7 bases unmatched. The CDR3, as DNA: TGTGCCAGCTCACCATCTAGCGGGCGCCCGAATGAGCAGTTCTTC. Its translation: CASSPSSGRPNEQFF.

The rearrangement links TRBV14 to TRBJ1-1, with D possibly TRBD1 on 5 matching bases. V was trimmed by 2 bases and J by 2 bases, leaving 12 bases between them. The CDR3 runs to 15 residues. Germline CDR1 and CDR2: SGHDN and FVKESK. In DNA, the CDR3 is TGTGCCAGCAGCCAAATGGCAGGGTATAACACTGAAGCTTTCTTT. Translated: CASSQMAGYNTEAFF.

This chain links TRBV28 with TRBJ2-7, with D possibly being TRBD1 (6 bases). The CDR3 spans 14 residues. V gave up 3 bases and J gave up 2 bases, with 11 bases separating them. CDR1 MDHEN and CDR2 SYDVKM come from the germline V gene. CDR3 sequence: CASSFPDRPYEQYV. CDR3 in DNA: TGTGCCAGCAGTTTCCCAGACAGGCCCTACGAGCAGTACGTC.

By frequency in the sample, this clone is medium-sized (0.01 to 0.1%). The sample has other DNA sequences that encode this CDR3 too. The CDR3 reads CASSLTGGTEAFF. The CDR3 coding sequence is TGTGCCAGCAGCTTAACAGGGGGCACTGAAGCTTTCTTT. The chain joins TRBV7-3 to TRBJ1-1; D is perhaps TRBD1 (6 bases). Germline V gene data show CDR1 as SGHTA and CDR2 as FQGTGA. V was pared by 0 bases and J by 4 bases, with 6 bases between. This CDR3 region has 13 residues.

The chain carries TRBV10-3 and TRBJ1-4, with D maybe TRBD1 (6 bases). The CDR3 loop spans 13 amino acids. The V gene's germline CDR1 is ENHRY and CDR2 SYGVKD. The V and J ends lost 7 bases and 4 bases respectively, with 10 bases between them. The DNA for the CDR3 is TGTGCCATCACAGGGGACCTTAATGAAAAACTGTTTTTT. Translating it yields CAITGDLNEKLFF.

The count of this clone is one. This chain uses TRBV7-9 with TRBJ2-7; D might be TRBD2 (7 bases). Germline-derived CDR1 and CDR2 are SEHNR and FQNEAQ (reference sequence). With 5 bases removed from V and 6 bases from J, the gap between germline ends came to 20 bases. This CDR3 is built from 15 residues. CDR3 coding DNA: TGTGCCAGCAGCCTAGGGCCCACGGGGGGCGTCGAGCAGTACTTC. Residues: CASSLGPTGGVEQYF.

This clone was picked up one time. The J gene is TRBJ2-5, the V gene TRBV19, with 8 bases matching TRBD1. The junction had 10 bases not matched to a gene; V was cut back by 5 bases and J by 2 bases. The germline V gene encodes CDR1 LNHDA and CDR2 SQIVND (reference sequence). There are 16 residues in the CDR3. CDR3 nucleotides: TGTGCCAGTAGTGTACGTAGACAGGGGCGACAAGAGACCCAGTACTTC. This translates into CASSVRRQGRQETQYF. The whole variable domain, filled in from reference TRBV19 and TRBJ2-5, reads DGGITQSPKYLFRKEGQNVTLSCEQNLNHDAMYWYRQDPGQGLRLIYYSQIVNDFQKGDIAEGYSVSREKKESFPLTVTSAQKNPTAFYLCASSVRRQGRQETQYFGPGTRLLVL.

The CDR3 coding sequence is TGCAGCGTTGAAGGGGTTTTAGCGGGAGGGCCCTACAATGAGCAGTTCTTC. Encoded protein: CSVEGVLAGGPYNEQFF. This rearrangement joins TRBV29-1 to TRBJ2-1; 11 nucleotides match TRBD2. Germline CDR1 reads SQVTM; CDR2 reads ANQGSEA. V lost 1 base, J lost 2 bases, and 7 bases stayed unmatched. The CDR3 is 17 residues long.

This sequence joins TRBV4-2 and TRBJ2-5; D unresolved. Germline CDR1 reads LGHNA; CDR2 reads YNFKEQ. Trimming shortened V by 0 bases and J by 0 bases, and 8 bases separated the two germline ends. This CDR3 is 15 amino acids long. The CDR3 DNA reads TGTGCCAGCAGCCAAGATTTTCCAGACCAAGAGACCCAGTACTTC. Protein sequence: CASSQDFPDQETQYF.

The chain couples TRBV7-2 to TRBJ1-2; D might be TRBD1 (5 bases). Germline CDR1 reads SGHTA; CDR2 reads FQGNSA. Trimming left V 1 base short and J 0 bases short, with 9 bases between. The CDR3 length is 15 residues. DNA of the CDR3: TGTGCCAGCAGCTTAGGCAGGGAAGCTAACTATGGCTACACCTTC. Its translation is CASSLGREANYGYTF.

This chain joins TRBV28 and TRBJ2-3; a possible D gene is TRBD2 (6 bases). Trimming left V 6 bases short and J 4 bases short, with 14 bases between. Per the germline V gene, CDR1 is MDHEN and CDR2 is SYDVKM. The CDR3 length is 14 residues. The CDR3 spells CASRAGGSPDTQYF. In DNA, the CDR3 is TGTGCCAGCAGGGCTGGGGGGAGTCCAGATACGCAGTATTTT.

V is TRBV28 and J is TRBJ1-2; TRBD1 is a possible D gene (5 bases). CDR3 length equals 14 residues. The germline V gene encodes CDR1 MDHEN and CDR2 SYDVKM. Trimming left V 1 base short and J 6 bases short, with 12 bases between. The DNA of the CDR3 is TGTGCCAGCAGTTTATTTTTTGACAGCGATGGCTACACCTTC. As protein: CASSLFFDSDGYTF.

This chain links TRBV27 with TRBJ2-1; possibly TRBD1 for D (6 bases). The CDR3 spans 17 residues. Deletions cut 2 bases from V and 0 bases from J, with 14 bases between. Germline V gives CDR1 MNHEY, CDR2 SMNVEV (reference sequence). This chain's CDR3 is CASSLTGHYSSYNEQFF. CDR3 sequence (DNA): TGTGCCAGCAGTTTAACGGGACACTACAGCTCCTACAATGAGCAGTTCTTC.

This clone is a singleton in its sample. The chain has TRBV6-6 and TRBJ2-3, with TRBD2 identical over 13 bases. J gave up 3 bases and V 6 bases, and 6 bases lay outside the gene matches. Germline V gives CDR1 MNHNY, CDR2 SVGAGI (reference sequence). The CDR3 has 16 amino acids. Here the CDR3 DNA reads TGTGCCAGCAGCCACCGACTAGCGGGAGGTACAGATACGCAGTATTTT. It translates to CASSHRLAGGTDTQYF.

CDR3 amino acids: CASSQDRGVVNSPLHF. DNA of the CDR3: TGCGCCAGCAGCCAAGACCGCGGGGTGGTAAATTCACCCCTCCACTTT. The chain is built from TRBV4-1 and TRBJ1-6, with no clear D. The CDR3 consists of 16 residues. Germline V lookup: CDR1 MGHRA, CDR2 YSYEKL. The ends were cut back, 0 bases at V and 7 bases at J, with 13 bases in the middle.

In its sample, this clone was seen once. The J gene is TRBJ1-5, the V gene TRBV18; 10 bases are a match to TRBD1. The V segment lost 4 bases and the J segment 5 bases; nucleotides outside the gene matches: 2. This CDR3 has 14 amino acids. Per the germline V gene, CDR1 is KGHSH and CDR2 is LQKENI. For the CDR3, the DNA is TGTGCCAGCTCACGCGGGACAGGGGATCAGCCCCAGCATTTT. Its protein is CASSRGTGDQPQHF.

The chain joins TRBV28 to TRBJ2-2; a possible D gene is TRBD1 (6 bases). CDR1 is MDHEN and CDR2 is SYDVKM in the germline V gene. Deletions cut 5 bases from V and 7 bases from J, with 20 bases between. The CDR3 is made up of 16 amino acids. CDR3 sequence reads: CASSPGERFRGGELFF. CDR3 sequence (DNA): TGTGCCAGCAGTCCCGGGGAGCGGTTCAGGGGCGGGGAGCTGTTTTTT.

A note on this clone: This could be a read error, since a much larger clone is one nucleotide away. The rearrangement links TRBV6-1 to TRBJ1-3, with D maybe TRBD1 (5 bases). V was clipped by 5 bases and J by 0 bases, with 11 bases between them. This CDR3 is 15 amino acids long. CDR1 and CDR2 from the germline V gene are MNHNS and SASEGT. This CDR3 reads CASSPPGGSGNTIYF. The CDR3 DNA reads as TGTGCCAGCAGTCCCCCGGGGGGCTCTGGAAACACCATATATTTT.

The DNA for the CDR3 is TGTGCCAGCAGCTTCGAGCGGGGGAGCACAGATACGCAGTATTTT. As protein: CASSFERGSTDTQYF. J is TRBJ2-3 and V is TRBV5-8; 8 bases align to TRBD2. Germline V gene sequence: CDR1 SGHTS, CDR2 YDEGEE. After removal of 2 bases from V and 0 bases from J, the junction contained 2 bases not matched to a gene. CDR3 length: 15 amino acids.

The genes are TRBV5-1 and TRBJ2-1; 7 nucleotides match TRBD2. V gave up 4 bases and J gave up 8 bases; unmatched junction bases: 6. This CDR3 contains 13 residues. Per germline, CDR1 SGHRS and CDR2 YFSETQ. CDR3 in amino acids: CASSQSGIDEQFF. The CDR3 coding sequence is TGCGCCAGCAGCCAGAGCGGGATCGATGAGCAGTTCTTC. Full variable domain (remainder filled in from reference TRBV5-1 and TRBJ2-1): KAGVTQTPRYLIKTRGQQVTLSCSPISGHRSVSWYQQTPGQGLQFLFEYFSETQRNKGNFPGRFSGRQFSNSRSEMNVSTLELGDSALYLCASSQSGIDEQFFGPGTRLTVL.

J is TRBJ2-6 and V is TRBV29-1; 8 nucleotides align to TRBD1. The length of the CDR3 is 14 residues. V trimming: 7 bases; J trimming: 0 bases; junction bases outside the gene matches: 2. Germline CDR1 reads SQVTM; CDR2 reads ANQGSEA. The CDR3 coding sequence is TGCAGCGCAACAGGGGGCTCTGGGGCCAACGTCCTGACTTTC. Amino acids: CSATGGSGANVLTF.

The J gene is TRBJ1-2, the V gene TRBV6-1; a possible D gene is TRBD1 (6 bases). CDR1 is MNHNS, CDR2 SASEGT, per germline. Trimming removed 4 bases from V and 4 bases from J, with 19 bases in between. The CDR3 runs to 16 residues. CDR3 sequence reads: CASSGPTQGAIYGYTF. The CDR3 DNA reads as TGTGCCAGCAGTGGACCAACACAGGGCGCCATCTATGGCTACACCTTC.